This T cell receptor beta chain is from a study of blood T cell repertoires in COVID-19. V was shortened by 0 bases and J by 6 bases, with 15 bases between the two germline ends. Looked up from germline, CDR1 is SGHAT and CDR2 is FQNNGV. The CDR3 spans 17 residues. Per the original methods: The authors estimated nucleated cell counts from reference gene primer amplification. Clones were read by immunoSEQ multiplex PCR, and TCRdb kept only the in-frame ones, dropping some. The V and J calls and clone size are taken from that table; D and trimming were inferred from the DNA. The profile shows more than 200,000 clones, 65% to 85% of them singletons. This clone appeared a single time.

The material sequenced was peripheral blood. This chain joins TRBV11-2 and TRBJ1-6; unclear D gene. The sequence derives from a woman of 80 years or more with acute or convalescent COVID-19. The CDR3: CASSLDLPAGFNSPLHF. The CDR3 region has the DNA TGTGCCAGCAGCTTAGATCTCCCGGCAGGATTTAATTCACCCCTCCACTTT.